This T cell receptor beta chain originates from a study of neoadjuvant nivolumab and ipilimumab in lung cancer. Study-level points and caveats: From pretherapy to surgery, tumor richness and clonality rose with dual therapy. Resected tumors had greater TCR richness and clonality than uninvolved lung. TCR receptors were sequenced in few samples.

As concerns this clone: Its antigen is unknown.

The CDR3 loop spans 14 amino acids. Trimming pared 2 bases from V and 3 bases from J, leaving 8 bases between. The germline V gene has CDR1 SGHAT and CDR2 FQNNGV. The method was immunoSEQ multiplex PCR; TCRdb's version includes in-frame clones alone and lacks a portion of them. The sample lists tens of thousands of clones, 90% occurring once. The receptor's source is an adult with non-small cell lung cancer. This rearrangement joins TRBV11-2 to TRBJ2-1; the D gene is possibly TRBD2 (5 bases). The sequences come from peripheral blood, collected after neoadjuvant nivolumab, alone or with ipilimumab, at or shortly before surgery. CDR3 nucleotide sequence: TGTGCCAGCAGCTTATGGAGCGGCTACAATGAGCAGTTCTTC. This gives the protein CASSLWSGYNEQFF.